The T cell receptor (beta chain) under discussion was sequenced for a study of CD8+ T cells in alopecia areata. Study in general: Oral tofacitinib (5 to 10 mg twice daily) was administered to treated patients.

This CDR3 region has 15 residues. Trimming left V 4 bases short and J 4 bases short, with 17 bases between. Germline V gives CDR1 SGDLS, CDR2 YYNGEE. The study's findings and limits: Scalp clonality and expanded CD8+ clones among the top 100 showed significant decreases with tofacitinib.

This clone came up a few times. The antigen remains unidentified. Indicated treatment: oral pan-JAK inhibitor, 5-10 mg twice daily. Individuals with alopecia areata gave both lesional scalp punch biopsies and peripheral blood for collection. Investigators isolated RNA and reverse transcribed it into cDNA to act as the sequencing template. The assay was immunoSEQ multiplex PCR, and TCRdb's table has in-frame clones only and misses some. The data show over 95,000 clones, about 64% seen once. The source material was CD8+ T cells sorted from blood, sampled at week 4, from a patient treated with tofacitinib. The TCR was taken from a human donor with alopecia areata. J is TRBJ1-2 and V is TRBV9, with a weak D call TRBD1 (5 bases). In DNA, the CDR3 is TGTGCCAGCAGCTCCTCTGTCGGGGACGCCTATGGCTACACCTTC. It codes for CASSSSVGDAYGYTF.